The present entry profiles one TCR beta chain with its context. In this sample, this clone turned up once. Its antigen remains unidentified. Qualities for individual bases were not recorded, and no much larger clone is one base off. The time point label, as the study defines it: cells obtained before transplantation from donor or recipient. CD3+CD4+ and CD3+CD8+ populations were FACS-sorted from unstimulated pre-transplant donor and recipient cells taken from spleen or lymph nodes. The junction shows trimming of 4 bases on V and 7 bases on J, and the gene matches do not reach 8 bases of it. CDR3 length: 14 amino acids, cysteine to phenylalanine. Just the 42-base CDR3 DNA is kept, in frame starting at base 1. For CDR1 and CDR2, the germline V gene (reference sequence) lists PRHDT and FYEKMQ. This specimen comes from a study of graft-versus-host responses after intestinal transplantation (dated by TCRdb to the early 2020s). With regard to the full study: Recipients received multivisceral, liver-intestinal, or isolated intestinal transplants. Every recipient was given anti-thymocyte globulin induction, then maintenance tacrolimus and steroids for about 3 years. Bulk TCR-beta CDR3 sequencing was used to track graft-versus-host and host-versus-graft alloreactive T cell clones in the graft, circulation and bone marrow after intestinal transplantation. To identify alloreactive clones, pre-transplant mixed lymphocyte reaction products were sequenced and then compared with unstimulated pre-transplant donor and recipient T cells. The cohort enrolled 20 to 25 intestinal transplant recipients including one retransplant, and a few patients lacking pretransplant specimens were excluded. Donor T cell macrochimerism was defined as a peak of at least 4% donor T cells among recipient peripheral blood mononuclear cells. Instead of going to the commercial service, samples from a few later patients were sequenced in-house on an Illumina MiSeq and processed with MiXCR.

What the study reported, not specific to this receptor: Early after transplant, peak levels of circulating GvH clones were associated with declines in HvG clones. Patients with donor T cell macrochimerism had high GvH to HvG T cell clonal ratios in their allografts. GvH clones were detected in recipient bone marrow, and some appeared earlier in ileal mucosa or blood, consistent with an intestinal mucosal origin. The relatively low number and heterogeneity of intestinal transplant patients limited the conclusions.

The library was prepared using the immunoSEQ multiplex PCR assay. For most patients, genomic DNA was isolated with the Qiagen DNeasy Blood and Tissue Kit and shipped frozen to Adaptive Biotechnologies for TCR sequencing. For most patients, genomic DNA was subjected to high-throughput TCR-beta CDR3 sequencing by Adaptive Biotechnologies. In the authors' own workflow: Adaptive's ImmunoSEQ software was the source of the TCR sequencing data for approximately 18 patients, while a few other patients were processed with MiXCR and VDJtools. CD4 versus CD8 sorting errors were corrected by removing sequences found in both subsets at a frequency ratio below 5:1. CDR3 nucleotide sequences shared between donor and recipient were removed because their origin could not be assigned. Alloreactive clones required at least 2-fold expansion over unstimulated cells and minimum CFSE-low frequency of 0.002% (template counts) or 0.001% (read counts). Clones were considered mappable if detected in sequenced pre-transplant spleen, lymph node, or MLR CFSE-low populations of the donor or recipient. Cumulative frequency of alloreactive clones was calculated as a percentage of all sequences weighted by copy number. TCRdb re-hosts the immuneACCESS table, in-frame sequences only. Its copies lack some clones; in the studies checked, an unresolved V gene accounts for under half of them, and the cause for the rest is not known. That table furnishes V, J and clone size, whereas the DNA furnished D and trimming. Within this sample are more than 90,000 clones, with approximately 95% of them counted one time only. The ten top clones hold 0.45% to 0.55% of the sample.

This clonotype originated in a human donor who received an intestinal transplant. The sequence links TRBV13 to TRBJ2-7, with 9 bases in between that match TRBD2. Sequences were derived from unstimulated CD8+ T cells sorted from spleen or lymph node cells, sampled before intestinal transplant. The DNA sequence follows: TGTGCCAGCAGCTCCGTAGCGGGAGCGGGAGAGCAGTACTTC. It translates as CASSSVAGAGEQYF.